Listed here are 17 T cell receptor beta chains from one sample, sequenced in a study of blood T cell repertoires in COVID-19. Assay used: immunoSEQ multiplex PCR; TCRdb lists only in-frame clones, some missing. The sample includes over 150,000 clones, about 80% seen only once; the top ten take roughly 7%. Sequencing input: PBMCs or T cells enriched from blood (not recorded which). All receptors derive from a man in his forties who had recovered from COVID-19.

This clone came up once. The chain recombines TRBV10-3 with TRBJ2-5; tentatively, D is TRBD2 (6 bases). The CDR3 totals 12 residues. Trimming shortened V by 11 bases and J by 4 bases, and 14 bases separated the two germline ends. Per germline, CDR1 ENHRY and CDR2 SYGVKD. This CDR3 is CASGGRPETQYF. Here the CDR3 DNA reads TGTGCCTCTGGGGGGAGACCAGAGACCCAGTACTTC.

The rearrangement uses TRBV5-1 and TRBJ1-3; possible D gene TRBD1, 5 bases. Deletions cut 0 bases from V and 3 bases from J, with 7 bases between. Per germline, CDR1 SGHRS and CDR2 YFSETQ. The CDR3 covers 14 residues. This CDR3 is CASSLGGGGNTIYF. DNA for the CDR3: TGCGCCAGCAGCTTGGGGGGCGGTGGAAACACCATATATTTT.

The chain carries TRBV2 and TRBJ1-1; 7 bases fit TRBD1. The germline V gene has CDR1 SNHLY and CDR2 FYNNEI. Trimming took 2 bases from V and 4 from J; bases not matched to a gene: 4. The length of the CDR3 is 14 residues. As DNA, the CDR3 is TGTGCCAGCAGTGAAAATCCAGGGGGCACTGAAGCTTTCTTT. Its protein product is CASSENPGGTEAFF.

The V and J genes are TRBV30 and TRBJ2-2; D remains ambiguous. CDR3 length: 13 amino acids. Trimming pared 3 bases from V and 3 bases from J, leaving 8 bases between. Germline loops: CDR1 GTSNPN, CDR2 SVGIG (reference sequence). CDR3 nucleotide sequence: TGTGCCTGGAGCGAACAGTACACCGGGGAGCTGTTTTTT. Translation: CAWSEQYTGELFF. Filled out from reference TRBV30 and TRBJ2-2, the complete variable domain reads SQTIHQWPATLVQPVGSPLSLECTVEGTSNPNLYWYRQAAGRGLQLLFYSVGIGQISSEVPQNLSASRPQDRQFILSSKKLLLSDSGFYLCAWSEQYTGELFFGEGSRLTVL.

This chain joins TRBV5-4 and TRBJ2-5; a possible D gene is TRBD2 (6 bases). Germline V gene sequence: CDR1 SGHNT, CDR2 YYREEE (reference sequence). The V end was cut by 1 base, the J end by 2 bases, with 9 bases between. The CDR3 is 14 amino acids. The CDR3 DNA reads TGTGCCAGCAGCTTGTGGGCGGGGCAAGAGACCCAGTACTTC. Amino acid sequence: CASSLWAGQETQYF.

V usage is TRBV5-5 and J usage is TRBJ1-1; perhaps TRBD1 as D (6 bases). In germline, CDR1 is SGHKS, CDR2 YYEKEE (reference sequence). There are 16 residues in the CDR3. V lost 3 bases and J lost 1, with 16 bases in between. The CDR3: CASSSLQGRTNTEAFF. CDR3 DNA sequence: TGTGCCAGCAGCTCTCTACAGGGTCGGACGAACACTGAAGCTTTCTTT. The whole variable domain, remainder taken from reference TRBV5-5 and TRBJ1-1, is DAGVTQSPTHLIKTRGQQVTLRCSPISGHKSVSWYQQVLGQGPQFIFQYYEKEERGRGNFPDRFSARQFPNYSSELNVNALLLGDSALYLCASSSLQGRTNTEAFFGQGTRLTVV.

The chain couples TRBV4-1 to TRBJ2-5; 9 positions agree with TRBD2. The CDR3 is made up of 15 amino acids. CDR1 and CDR2 from the germline V gene are MGHRA and YSYEKL. After removal of 1 base from V and 4 bases from J, the junction contained 4 bases not matched to a gene. The CDR3 DNA sequence: TGCGCCAGCAGCCAAGTGGCTAGCGGGGTAGAGACCCAGTACTTC. Translating it yields CASSQVASGVETQYF.

The chain combines TRBV9 with TRBJ2-3; D unclear. The CDR3 extends over 14 amino acids. Germline CDR1 SGDLS, CDR2 YYNGEE. V lost 0 bases to trimming and J lost 1 base, with 6 bases between them. CDR3 DNA: TGTGCCAGCAGCGTAGGAATAGGCACAGATACGCAGTATTTT. It yields the protein CASSVGIGTDTQYF.

This sequence joins TRBV5-6 and TRBJ1-1; 7 bases fit TRBD1. Per the germline V gene, CDR1 is SGHDT and CDR2 is YYEEEE. With 4 bases clipped from V and 0 bases from J, the junction kept 12 bases outside the gene matches. CDR3 size: 17 residues. The CDR3 bases are TGTGCCAGCAGCCGGACAGGCGAAGGGGTCATGAACACTGAAGCTTTCTTT. This translates into CASSRTGEGVMNTEAFF.

Many counts were recorded for this clone. The CDR3 DNA reads TGTGCCAGCAGCCCCAGACAGGGGACGGACTATGGCTACACCTTC. It is translated as CASSPRQGTDYGYTF. J is TRBJ1-2 and V is TRBV3-1 (or the pseudogene TRBV3-2); TRBD1 matches 8 bases. This CDR3 contains 15 residues. V gave up 4 bases and J gave up 3 bases; unmatched junction bases: 7. Germline V gene lookup returns CDR1 LGHDT and CDR2 YNNKEL (reference sequence).

This clone occurred once. This sequence joins TRBV6-1 and TRBJ1-1; 8 bases match TRBD1. The CDR3 consists of 16 residues. Per the germline V gene, CDR1 is MNHNS and CDR2 is SASEGT. Trimming at V came to 4 bases and at J to 0 bases, leaving 7 bases not matched to a gene. CDR3 sequence (DNA): TGTGCCAGCAGTGGAACAGGGGGGAATTTGAACACTGAAGCTTTCTTT. It codes for CASSGTGGNLNTEAFF.

The chain joins TRBV2 to TRBJ2-1; D is unresolved. Germline lookup yields CDR1 SNHLY and CDR2 FYNNEI. Trimming took off 7 bases at V and 7 bases at J, with 14 bases between the two ends. CDR3 length equals 13 residues. CDR3 sequence reads: CASKLTLLNEQFF. For the CDR3, the DNA is TGTGCCAGCAAGCTTACCCTCCTAAATGAGCAGTTCTTC.

The chain carries TRBV5-1 and TRBJ2-6; 11 bases agree with TRBD1. The CDR3 is 16 amino acids. V was pared by 4 bases and J by 2 bases, with 2 bases of the junction left unmatched. The V gene's germline CDR1 is SGHRS and CDR2 YFSETQ. In DNA, the CDR3 is TGCGCCAGCAGCCCGGGACAGGGGGCTGGGGCCAACGTCCTGACTTTC. This gives the protein CASSPGQGAGANVLTF.

The rearrangement links TRBV6-1 to TRBJ1-6; D possibly corresponds to TRBD1 (5 bases). Germline CDR1 reads MNHNS; CDR2 reads SASEGT. The V end lost 1 base, the J end lost 11 bases, and 15 bases lay between the germline ends. The CDR3 is 15 amino acids. CDR3 DNA: TGTGCCAGCAGTGAAGTGAGTCAGGGTATGGCACCCCTCCACTTT. Residues: CASSEVSQGMAPLHF.

This sequence joins TRBV4-1 and TRBJ2-1, with 8 positions matching TRBD2. The CDR3 has 16 amino acids. Germline V gene data show CDR1 as MGHRA and CDR2 as YSYEKL. J gave up 9 bases and V 2 bases, and 12 bases lay outside the gene matches. The CDR3 loop is CASSQLPGLGSSEQFF. The CDR3, as DNA: TGCGCCAGCAGCCAACTTCCGGGACTAGGAAGCAGTGAGCAGTTCTTC.

The V and J genes are TRBV6-5 and TRBJ1-6, with D possibly matching TRBD1 (6 bases). The CDR3 length is 14 residues. Germline-derived CDR1 and CDR2 are MNHEY and SVGAGI. Trimming stripped 2 bases from V and 7 bases from J, with 9 bases between. CDR3 DNA sequence: TGTGCCAGCAGTTACGGGGGCCGAAATTCACCCCTCCACTTT. This sequence encodes CASSYGGRNSPLHF.

V and J are TRBV11-3 and TRBJ1-1, with 10 nucleotides matching TRBD1. The V gene end was trimmed by 2 bases and the J gene end by 11 bases; junction bases not matched to a gene: 8. CDR3 length equals 14 residues. The V gene's germline CDR1 is SGHNT and CDR2 YENEEA. Here the CDR3 reads CASSLRATGGKAFF. CDR3 in DNA: TGTGCCAGCAGCTTACGAGCGACAGGGGGCAAGGCTTTCTTT. Filled out from reference TRBV11-3 and TRBJ1-1, the complete variable domain reads EAGVVQSPRYKIIEKKQPVAFWCNPISGHNTLYWYLQNLGQGPELLIRYENEEAVDDSQLPKDRFSAERLKGVDSTLKIQPAELGDSAVYLCASSLRATGGKAFFGQGTRLTVV.